What follows is one TCR beta chain and its context. The sample belongs to a study of preoperative IRX-2 immunotherapy in early breast cancer. Assay used: immunoSEQ multiplex PCR; TCRdb lists only in-frame clones, some missing. The repertoire includes fewer than 25,000 clones, about 87% of them detected once, and 28% sits in the top ten. The CDR3 sequence is 18 residues long. Germline values: CDR1 SGHVS, CDR2 FQNEAQ. J was trimmed by 4 bases and V by 3 bases; bases with no gene match: 12. Treatment denoted: preoperative locoregional IRX-2 cytokine immunotherapy. Preoperative locoregional IRX-2 cytokine immunotherapy was tested in the phase Ib source study.

This chain links TRBV7-8 with TRBJ2-3; 11 bases match TRBD2. The input for sequencing was tumor tissue, taken after IRX-2 immunotherapy. This sequence originates from a human donor with breast cancer. This CDR3 reads CASSFLNIAGGLSDTQYF. The CDR3, as DNA: TGTGCCAGCAGCTTCCTAAATATAGCGGGGGGGCTCTCAGATACGCAGTATTTT.